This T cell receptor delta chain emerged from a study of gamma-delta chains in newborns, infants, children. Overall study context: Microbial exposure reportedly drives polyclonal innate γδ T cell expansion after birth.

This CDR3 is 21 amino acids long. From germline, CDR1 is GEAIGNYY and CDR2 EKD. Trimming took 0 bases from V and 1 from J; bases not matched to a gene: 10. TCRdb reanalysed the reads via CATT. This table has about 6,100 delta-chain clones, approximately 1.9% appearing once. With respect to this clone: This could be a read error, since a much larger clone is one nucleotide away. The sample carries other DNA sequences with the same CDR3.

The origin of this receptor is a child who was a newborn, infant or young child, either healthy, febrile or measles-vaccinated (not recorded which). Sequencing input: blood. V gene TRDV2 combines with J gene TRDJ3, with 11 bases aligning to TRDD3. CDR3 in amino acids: CACDTVDGGYAASWDTRQMFF. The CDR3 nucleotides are TGTGCCTGTGACACCGTAGATGGGGGATACGCAGCATCCTGGGACACCCGACAGATGTTTTTC.